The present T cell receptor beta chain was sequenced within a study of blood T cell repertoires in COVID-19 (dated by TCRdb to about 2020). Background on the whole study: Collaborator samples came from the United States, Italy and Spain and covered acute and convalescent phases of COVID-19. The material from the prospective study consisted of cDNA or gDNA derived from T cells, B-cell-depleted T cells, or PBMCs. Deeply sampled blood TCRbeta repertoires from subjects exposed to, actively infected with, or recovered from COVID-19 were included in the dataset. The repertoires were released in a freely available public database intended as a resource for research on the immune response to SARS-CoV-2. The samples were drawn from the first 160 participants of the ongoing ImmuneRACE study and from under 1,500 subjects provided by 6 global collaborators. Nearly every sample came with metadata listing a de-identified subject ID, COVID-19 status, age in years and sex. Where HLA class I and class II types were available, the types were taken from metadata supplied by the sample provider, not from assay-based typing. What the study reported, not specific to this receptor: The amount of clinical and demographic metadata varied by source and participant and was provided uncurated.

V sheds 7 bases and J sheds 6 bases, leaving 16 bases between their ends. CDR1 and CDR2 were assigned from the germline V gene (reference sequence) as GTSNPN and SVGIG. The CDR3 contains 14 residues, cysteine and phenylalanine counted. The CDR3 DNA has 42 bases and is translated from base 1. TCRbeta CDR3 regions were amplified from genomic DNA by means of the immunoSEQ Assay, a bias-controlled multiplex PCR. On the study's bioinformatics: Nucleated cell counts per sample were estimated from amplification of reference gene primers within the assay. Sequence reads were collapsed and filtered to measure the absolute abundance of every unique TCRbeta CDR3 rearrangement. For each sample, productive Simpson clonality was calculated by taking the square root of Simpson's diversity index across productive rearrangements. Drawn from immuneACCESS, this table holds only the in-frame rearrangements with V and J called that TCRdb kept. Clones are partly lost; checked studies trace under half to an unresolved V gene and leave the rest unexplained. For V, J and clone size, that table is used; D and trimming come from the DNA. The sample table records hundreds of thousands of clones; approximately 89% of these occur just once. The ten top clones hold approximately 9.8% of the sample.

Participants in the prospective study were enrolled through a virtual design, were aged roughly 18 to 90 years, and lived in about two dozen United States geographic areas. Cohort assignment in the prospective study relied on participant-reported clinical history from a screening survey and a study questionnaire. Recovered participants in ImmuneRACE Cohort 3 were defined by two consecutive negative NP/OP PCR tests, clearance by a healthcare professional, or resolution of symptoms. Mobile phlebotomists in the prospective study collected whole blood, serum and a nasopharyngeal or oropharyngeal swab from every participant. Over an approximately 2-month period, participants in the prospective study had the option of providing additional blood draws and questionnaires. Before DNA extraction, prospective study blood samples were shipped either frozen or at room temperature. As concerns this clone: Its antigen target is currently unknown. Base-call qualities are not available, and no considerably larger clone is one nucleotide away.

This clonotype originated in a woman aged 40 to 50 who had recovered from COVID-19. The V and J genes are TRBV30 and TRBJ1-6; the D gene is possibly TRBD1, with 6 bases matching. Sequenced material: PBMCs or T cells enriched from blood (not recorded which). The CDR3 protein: CASNYGQINSPLHF. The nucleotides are TGTGCCTCAAATTATGGACAGATTAATTCACCCCTCCACTTT. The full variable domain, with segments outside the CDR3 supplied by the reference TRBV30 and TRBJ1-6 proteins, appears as SQTIHQWPATLVQPVGSPLSLECTVEGTSNPNLYWYRQAAGRGLQLLFYSVGIGQISSEVPQNLSASRPQDRQFILSSKKLLLSDSGFYLCASNYGQINSPLHFGNGTRLTVT.